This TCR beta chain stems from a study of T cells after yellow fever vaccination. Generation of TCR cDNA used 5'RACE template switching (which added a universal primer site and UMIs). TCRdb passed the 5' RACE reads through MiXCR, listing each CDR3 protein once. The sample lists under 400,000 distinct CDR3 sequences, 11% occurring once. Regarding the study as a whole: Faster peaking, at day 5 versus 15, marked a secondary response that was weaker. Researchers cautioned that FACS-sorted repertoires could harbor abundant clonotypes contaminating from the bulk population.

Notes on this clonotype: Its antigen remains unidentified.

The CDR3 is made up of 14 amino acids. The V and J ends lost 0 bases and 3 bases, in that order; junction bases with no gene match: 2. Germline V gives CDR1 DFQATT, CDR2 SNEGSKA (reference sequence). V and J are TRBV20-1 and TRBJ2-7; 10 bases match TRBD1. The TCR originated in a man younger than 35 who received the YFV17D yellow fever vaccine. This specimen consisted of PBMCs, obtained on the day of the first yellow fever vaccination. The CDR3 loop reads CSARDWDRGYEQYF. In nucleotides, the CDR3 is TGCAGTGCTAGAGATTGGGACAGGGGCTACGAGCAGTACTTC.